One sample yielded the 18 T cell receptor beta chains listed below, sequenced in a study of blood T cell repertoires in COVID-19 (dated by TCRdb to 2018 to 2021). Library preparation used the immunoSEQ multiplex PCR assay. TCRdb stores this immuneACCESS table with in-frame sequences only. Part of the clones is absent; in the studies checked, under half of the shortfall reflects unresolved V genes, and no reason is known for the rest. The sample table records around 88,000 clones; over 70% of these occur just once. Less than 4.5% of the sample rests with the top ten. The specimen was peripheral blood. Every receptor here comes from a man in his sixties with acute or convalescent COVID-19.

CDR3 nucleotides: TGTGCCAGCAGAGCGACAGGGGGTGGTGAAAAACTGTTTTTT. It yields the protein CASRATGGGEKLFF. This rearrangement joins TRBV6-5 to TRBJ1-4, with 9 nucleotides matching TRBD1. The CDR3 is 14 amino acids. Looked up from germline, CDR1 is MNHEY and CDR2 is SVGAGI. V lost 6 bases and J lost 7; bases outside the gene matches: 6.

The chain uses TRBV6-6 and TRBJ2-7; TRBD2 matches 11 bases. The ends lost 0 bases at V and 5 bases at J; junction bases unmatched: 6. The CDR3 extends over 16 amino acids. Germline assignment: CDR1 MNHNY and CDR2 SVGAGI (reference sequence). CDR3 amino acids: CASSYSSTSGTNEQYF. CDR3 DNA: TGTGCCAGCAGTTACTCGTCGACTAGCGGGACTAACGAGCAGTACTTC.

The rearrangement uses TRBV7-9 and TRBJ2-1; D remains unclear. Trimming stripped 3 bases from V and 4 bases from J, with 13 bases between. Germline lookup yields CDR1 SEHNR and CDR2 FQNEAQ (reference sequence). This CDR3 is built from 15 residues. CDR3 in DNA: TGTGCCAGCAGCTTGGAGTGGGTCCAGTACAATGAGCAGTTCTTC. It yields the protein CASSLEWVQYNEQFF.

This clone was observed a few times. The V and J genes are TRBV4-1 and TRBJ1-1; tentatively, D is TRBD1 (5 bases). Germline V gives CDR1 MGHRA, CDR2 YSYEKL. This CDR3 is 15 amino acids long. Trimming pared 6 bases from V and 1 base from J, leaving 15 bases between. The CDR3 spells CASSWQGPPNTEAFF. CDR3 nucleotides: TGCGCCAGCAGTTGGCAGGGCCCCCCGAACACTGAAGCTTTCTTT.

This chain joins TRBV5-4 and TRBJ2-3; D remains unclear. Looked up from germline, CDR1 is SGHNT and CDR2 is YYREEE (reference sequence). Deletions cut 0 bases from V and 3 bases from J, with 11 bases between. CDR3 size: 15 residues. The CDR3: CASSLGSLLTDTQYF. The CDR3 coding sequence is TGTGCCAGCAGCTTGGGTAGTCTCTTGACAGATACGCAGTATTTT.

This clone was seen a few times. The chain has TRBV28 and TRBJ1-3, with D perhaps matching TRBD1 (5 bases). Germline CDR1 reads MDHEN; CDR2 reads SYDVKM. Trimming stripped 2 bases from V and 9 bases from J, with 17 bases between. The CDR3 runs to 15 residues. CDR3 nucleotides: TGTGCCAGCAGTTTAGGGGGGATCCGGTTGGGCACCATATATTTT. This encodes CASSLGGIRLGTIYF.

This clone occurred a few times. The J gene is TRBJ2-7, the V gene TRBV11-3, with 9 bases lining up with TRBD2. V dropped 5 bases and J dropped 0; count of bases not matched to a gene: 5. The CDR3 runs to 15 residues. CDR1 is SGHNT, CDR2 YENEEA, per germline. This CDR3 reads CASSQSGGYSYEQYF. In DNA, the CDR3 is TGTGCCAGCAGCCAAAGCGGGGGGTACTCCTACGAGCAGTACTTC.

The chain carries TRBV3-1 (or the pseudogene TRBV3-2) and TRBJ2-7; D might be TRBD2 (6 bases). The V and J ends lost 0 bases and 4 bases respectively, with 10 bases between them. Germline-derived CDR1 and CDR2 are LGHDT and YNNKEL (reference sequence). This CDR3 contains 14 residues. The CDR3 coding sequence is TGTGCCAGCAGCCAAGATGGGGGAGGTTACGAGCAGTACTTC. It encodes CASSQDGGGYEQYF.

The table lists this clone with many counts. The J gene is TRBJ2-1, the V gene TRBV14; 7 bases are a match to TRBD1. The J segment lost 9 bases and the V segment lost 4 bases, leaving 3 bases of the junction unmatched. The CDR3 totals 12 residues. Germline lookup yields CDR1 SGHDN and CDR2 FVKESK. In nucleotides, the CDR3 is TGTGCCAGCAGCCCCAAGGGGGCTGAGCAGTTCTTC. This translates into CASSPKGAEQFF.

The rearrangement uses TRBV6-5 and TRBJ2-6, with D uncertain. CDR3 length: 14 amino acids. Trimming removed 4 bases from V and 0 bases from J, with 4 bases in between. Germline V lookup: CDR1 MNHEY, CDR2 SVGAGI. CDR3 loop: CASSLYSGANVLTF. The CDR3 nucleotides are TGTGCCAGCAGTTTGTACTCTGGGGCCAACGTCCTGACTTTC.

This chain connects TRBV28 to TRBJ2-7, with TRBD1 matching over 7 bases. CDR1 is MDHEN and CDR2 is SYDVKM in the germline V gene. This CDR3 has 12 amino acids. V lost 6 bases and J lost 6; bases outside the gene matches: 5. CDR3 region: CASRDRPGEQYF. CDR3 DNA: TGTGCCAGCAGGGACAGGCCGGGCGAGCAGTACTTC.

This clone was picked up many times. J is TRBJ2-7 and V is TRBV6-5; 7 positions agree with TRBD1. This CDR3 is 14 amino acids long. J lost 4 bases, V lost 5 bases, and 8 bases had no gene match. The V gene's germline CDR1 is MNHEY and CDR2 SVGAGI. The CDR3 spells CASSNRQGYYEQYF. Written as DNA, the CDR3 is TGTGCCAGCAGTAACCGACAGGGTTATTACGAGCAGTACTTC.

This chain uses TRBV19 with TRBJ2-7; TRBD1 matches 7 bases. The CDR3 contains 16 residues. J lost 9 bases, V lost 4 bases, and 18 bases had no gene match. Germline-derived CDR1 and CDR2 are LNHDA and SQIVND (reference sequence). CDR3 nucleotides: TGTGCCAGTAGTAGGGCCTCCGGGACCGACCCAGGGGGGCAGTACTTC. It encodes CASSRASGTDPGGQYF. Full variable domain (outside the CDR3, taken from reference TRBV19 and TRBJ2-7): DGGITQSPKYLFRKEGQNVTLSCEQNLNHDAMYWYRQDPGQGLRLIYYSQIVNDFQKGDIAEGYSVSREKKESFPLTVTSAQKNPTAFYLCASSRASGTDPGGQYFGPGTRLTVT.

A word on this clone: This specimen includes other DNA sequences encoding the same CDR3. The chain couples TRBV27 to TRBJ1-1; 9 bases are shared with TRBD1. Trimming removed 0 bases from V and 4 bases from J; junction bases left unmatched: 3. The CDR3 consists of 15 residues. The germline V gene encodes CDR1 MNHEY and CDR2 SMNVEV (reference sequence). CDR3 sequence reads: CASSLSQTGGTEAFF. CDR3 coding DNA: TGTGCCAGCAGTTTATCTCAGACAGGGGGCACTGAAGCTTTCTTT.

The rearrangement uses TRBV24-1 and TRBJ2-5; D might be TRBD2 (6 bases). CDR1 is KGHDR, CDR2 SFDVKD, per germline. Trimming stripped 4 bases from V and 5 bases from J, with 7 bases between. The length of the CDR3 is 12 residues. For the CDR3, the DNA is TGTGCCACCAGTGAGGCGGGGGAGACCCAGTACTTC. This encodes CATSEAGETQYF.

J is TRBJ2-5 and V is TRBV12-3 or TRBV12-4, with TRBD2 as a possible D gene (6 bases). V dropped 5 bases and J dropped 1 base, with 8 bases sitting between them. The CDR3 covers 13 residues. This CDR3 is CASSRDFQETQYF. The CDR3 DNA reads as TGTGCCAGCAGTCGGGACTTCCAAGAGACCCAGTACTTC.

The chain has TRBV24-1 and TRBJ2-5, with 10 bases identical to TRBD1. The CDR3 loop spans 16 amino acids. V shed 0 bases, J shed 3 bases, and the junction held 3 bases outside the gene matches. Germline V CDR1 and CDR2: KGHDR, SFDVKD. The CDR3 here is CATSDLLGTGEETQYF. In DNA, the CDR3 is TGTGCCACCAGTGATTTGCTGGGGACAGGGGAAGAGACCCAGTACTTC.

This chain joins TRBV9 and TRBJ2-5; 11 bases are a match to TRBD2. The CDR3 runs to 15 residues. Looked up from germline, CDR1 is SGDLS and CDR2 is YYNGEE. V lost 0 bases and J lost 6; bases outside the gene matches: 4. The CDR3 loop is CASSVDSGGAKTQYF. Written as DNA, the CDR3 is TGTGCCAGCAGCGTAGATAGCGGGGGGGCTAAGACCCAGTACTTC.